Described below is a single TCR beta chain sequence and its context. No antigen is known for it. This record comes from a study of T cells expressing NK-cell markers (dated by TCRdb to between 2020 and 2021). Regarding the complete study: Under 10 donors provided sorted CD3+CD56+NKG2C+, CD3+CD56+NKG2C- and CD3+CD56-NKG2C+ T-cell subsets, whose TCR beta-chain repertoires were profiled. Among the eight sequenced donors, seven were HCMV-seropositive and one was HCMV-seronegative. Sequencing of the libraries produced 2 x 150 bp reads on Illumina HiSeq 2000/2500, MiSeq or NextSeq. All eight donors whose samples were sequenced were randomly selected healthy volunteers, three of them men and five women.

The study at large found these results: It remained unclear whether the expanded NKG2C-expressing T cell clones were specific for HCMV antigens. Those dominant clonotypes were again the most abundant among CD3+CD56-NKG2C+ cells in four donors, at 28.3-60.1%. In more than 5 donors, the dominant CD3+CD56+NKG2C+ clonotypes ranked among the top 10 CD8+ clonotypes, making up about 1.0-8% of CD8+ T cells.

HCMV serostatus was determined by detecting HCMV-specific IgG in serum with a commercial ELISA kit. Peripheral blood mononuclear cells were isolated from blood by Ficoll density gradient centrifugation. The data were produced on an Illumina HiSeq 2000. The TCR beta cDNA libraries were made using 5'RACE template switching, a step that added both a universal primer site and unique molecular identifiers. cDNA synthesis was primed from the TCR beta constant segment, followed by two successive PCR amplification steps. Processing in the source paper ran as follows. Reads were demultiplexed and grouped by UMI with MIGEC, and clonotypes were assembled and quantified with MiTCR. To remove erroneous sequences, TCR cDNA sequences were retained only when supported by two or more reads. Downstream repertoire analysis used the tcR package, and clonotypes were matched across fractions by CDR3 nucleotide sequence plus V segment. Antigen specificity was annotated against VDJdb with VDJmatch, allowing one amino acid substitution in CDR3. After TCRdb reprocessed the reads, each CDR3 protein sequence was kept as one row, without DNA. V and J calls and clone size were set by TCRdb, not the authors. The table held for this sample gives under 500,000 distinct CDR3 sequences. About 7.1% of the sample is taken by the ten largest.

The source material was blood T cells: a sorted CD56 or NKG2C T cell subset, CD4+ or CD8+ T cells, or bulk PBMC T cells (not recorded which). This clonotype originated in a woman aged 18 to 75 in good health.

CDR3 loop: CAWSGGTGNNF. The V and J segments used are TRBV30 and TRBJ1-2; TCRdb outputs TRBD1, but without DNA this stays unchecked. From the cysteine through the phenylalanine, the CDR3 covers 11 amino acids. The DNA sequence is not available. For CDR1 and CDR2, the germline V gene (reference sequence) lists GTSNPN and SVGIG.